This T cell receptor (beta chain) comes out of a study of blood T cell repertoires in COVID-19. As for the study in general: Collection of acute and convalescent COVID-19 samples took place in the United States, Italy and Spain. PBMCs, B-cell-depleted T cells, or T cells provided the cDNA or gDNA that made up the material.

This clone has more than one count but fewer than ten. Trimming removed 0 bases at V and 3 bases at J, with 4 bases between. The CDR3 contains 13 residues. From germline, CDR1 is SGHDT and CDR2 YYEEEE. Using immunoSEQ multiplex PCR, the repertoire was profiled, and TCRdb retains in-frame clones only, with some absent. The table lists around 380,000 clones, 81% of them singletons. Sequenced input: peripheral blood. This chain joins TRBV5-6 and TRBJ1-3, with no clear D. This clonotype originated in a human donor with acute or convalescent COVID-19. The donor label of this sample is uncertain. This CDR3 reads CASSLGGGNTIYF. The CDR3 nucleotides read TGTGCCAGCAGCTTGGGAGGTGGAAACACCATATATTTT.